This T cell receptor beta chain was recorded in a study of CXCR3-negative and CXCR3-positive naive CD8 T cells. The CDR3 has 16 residues. Germline CDR1 is SGHTA and CDR2 is FQGNSA. Study-wide results and limits: In naive cells, CXCR3-negative and CXCR3-positive subsets had similar TRBV-TRBJ usage; memory cells differed. Against CXCR3-negative naive cells, CXCR3-positive naive cells showed more hydrophobic TRB CDR3s.

5' RACE that incorporated UMI labels was used to prepare the TRB cDNA libraries. TCRdb derives one entry per CDR3 protein from the 5' RACE reads, leaving out DNA. The data include around 88,000 distinct CDR3 sequences; the top ten clones carry 0.95% to 1.4%. Naive CD8+ T lymphocytes were specified as CD45RO-CCR7+CD27+CD95-. As for this clonotype: The antigen remains unidentified.

The receptor comes from a human donor in good health. Some clones in this sample may be carry-over from other donors' samples. The chain carries TRBV7-2 and TRBJ1-1. Sequenced material: naive CXCR3+ CD8+ T cells from blood. Subset specified: CD45RO-CCR7+CD27+CD95- naive CD8+ T cells expressing CXCR3 (TNR3+). CDR3 residues: CASSLALSGPNTEAFF.